Following are 28 T cell receptor beta chains from one sample sequenced in a study of shared clonotypes between healthy human individuals (dated by TCRdb to 2018 to 2021). Receptors were amplified or captured by the immunoSEQ multiplex PCR assay. Not all clones reach the TCRdb copy of this immuneACCESS table, which keeps in-frame sequences only. Checked studies attribute under half of the gap to unresolved V genes and leave the rest unexplained. Within this sample are about 2.1 million clones, with about 93% of them counted one time only. More than 1.5% of the sample is in the top ten clones. CD8 naive samples were CD45RO-negative cells positively selected for CCR7, giving a CD45RA+CCR7+ population that excluded TemRA cells. Specimen: naive CD8+ T cells from PBMCs. Interpreted using the paper, the cell subset or site label stands for: CD45RA+CCR7+. The source of these receptors is a man younger than 35 in good health. Some clones in this sample may be carry-over from other donors' samples.

This chain connects TRBV10-3 to TRBJ2-7, with 11 bases aligning to TRBD2. The CDR3 sequence is 14 residues long. Germline V gives CDR1 ENHRY, CDR2 SYGVKD. V dropped 4 bases and J dropped 6; count of bases not matched to a gene: 5. In DNA, the CDR3 is TGTGCCATCAGTGGCTCCGGGACTAGCGGCGAGCAGTACTTC. It translates to CAISGSGTSGEQYF.

V and J are TRBV19 and TRBJ2-7; no clear D. The CDR3 covers 15 residues. In germline, CDR1 is LNHDA, CDR2 SQIVND (reference sequence). V was trimmed by 3 bases and J by 3 bases, leaving 15 bases between them. The CDR3 spells CASSIRPTPNYEQYF. CDR3 in DNA: TGTGCCAGTAGTATCCGACCGACCCCTAACTACGAGCAGTACTTC. Full variable domain (rest looked up from reference TRBV19 and TRBJ2-7): DGGITQSPKYLFRKEGQNVTLSCEQNLNHDAMYWYRQDPGQGLRLIYYSQIVNDFQKGDIAEGYSVSREKKESFPLTVTSAQKNPTAFYLCASSIRPTPNYEQYFGPGTRLTVT.

This clone has only one observation. The rearrangement joins TRBV25-1 to TRBJ2-1; tentative D call: TRBD2 (7 bases). The CDR3 extends over 12 amino acids. The germline CDR1 and CDR2 sequences are MGHDK and SYGVNS. V was trimmed by 9 bases and J by 14 bases, leaving 20 bases between them. The CDR3 protein is CARGQGRGREFF. The DNA for the CDR3 is TGTGCCAGGGGGCAGGGGAGGGGCCGAGAGTTCTTC. The full variable domain, with the rest looked up from reference TRBV25-1 and TRBJ2-1, is EADIYQTPRYLVIGTGKKITLECSQTMGHDKMYWYQQDPGMELHLIHYSYGVNSTEKGDLSSESTVSRIRTEHFPLTLESARPSHTSQYLCARGQGRGREFFGPGTRLTVL.

The J gene is TRBJ1-1, the V gene TRBV6-6, with D uncertain. This CDR3 region has 12 residues. V was shortened by 2 bases and J by 6 bases, with 7 bases between the two germline ends. Germline V gene lookup returns CDR1 MNHNY and CDR2 SVGAGI (reference sequence). CDR3 sequence (DNA): TGTGCCAGCAGTTACGGCAGTCCTGAAGCTTTCTTT. The encoded protein is CASSYGSPEAFF.

The chain carries TRBV29-1 and TRBJ2-2; D remains ambiguous. The CDR3 is 13 residues long. Germline V gene data show CDR1 as SQVTM and CDR2 as ANQGSEA. V was pared by 5 bases and J by 1 base, with 8 bases between. The CDR3 loop reads CSVFPGNTGELFF. CDR3 nucleotide sequence: TGCAGCGTTTTCCCGGGGAACACCGGGGAGCTGTTTTTT.

Concerning this clone itself: Other DNA sequences in this sample translate to the same CDR3. Written as DNA, the CDR3 is TGTGCCAGCAGCTTTTCGAGCTCCTACGAGCAGTACTTC. Translating it yields CASSFSSSYEQYF. The rearrangement links TRBV7-9 to TRBJ2-7; no clear D gene. Germline lookup yields CDR1 SEHNR and CDR2 FQNEAQ (reference sequence). This CDR3 has 13 residues. V was pared by 3 bases and J by 0 bases, with 6 bases between.

The chain has TRBV7-3 and TRBJ2-3; D might be TRBD1 (5 bases). Germline assignment: CDR1 SGHTA and CDR2 FQGTGA. The CDR3 has 12 residues. Trimming pared 4 bases from V and 6 bases from J, leaving 8 bases between. CDR3 amino acids: CASSSGPDTQYF. The CDR3 DNA sequence: TGTGCCAGCAGCTCAGGGCCGGATACGCAGTATTTT.

This chain connects TRBV7-9 to TRBJ1-5; TRBD1 is a possible D gene (6 bases). The CDR3 length is 16 residues. V shed 5 bases and J shed 1 base, with 15 bases lying between them. CDR1 SEHNR and CDR2 FQNEAQ come from the germline V gene (reference sequence). The CDR3 nucleotides read TGTGCCAGCAGCCAAGGAGACGGGGGCAGCAATCAGCCCCAGCATTTT. This gives the protein CASSQGDGGSNQPQHF.

V and J are TRBV2 and TRBJ2-1, with D possibly being TRBD1 (5 bases). V lost 6 bases and J lost 8, with 8 bases in between. The CDR3 has 11 amino acids. Germline V CDR1 and CDR2: SNHLY, FYNNEI. CDR3: CASRPGYEQFF. CDR3 in DNA: TGTGCCAGCAGACCAGGGTATGAGCAGTTCTTC.

The chain joins TRBV28 to TRBJ2-2, with a possible D match to TRBD1 (6 bases). CDR1 and CDR2 (germline): MDHEN, SYDVKM. This CDR3 region has 18 residues. V was pared by 6 bases and J by 6 bases, with 26 bases between. The CDR3 sequence: CASSLSMLGHLKAGELFF. CDR3 DNA sequence: TGTGCCAGCAGCCTCAGCATGTTGGGACACCTTAAGGCCGGGGAGCTGTTTTTT.

The J gene is TRBJ1-1, the V gene TRBV5-6; possible D gene TRBD1, 5 bases. The V gene lost 1 base and the J gene lost 5 bases, with 6 bases spanning the gap. Germline loops: CDR1 SGHDT, CDR2 YYEEEE. The CDR3 totals 12 residues. The CDR3 DNA is TGTGCCAGCAGCTTGCGACAGACTGAAGCTTTCTTT. This encodes CASSLRQTEAFF.

This clone has a single count. The rearrangement joins TRBV28 to TRBJ2-7, with a possible D match to TRBD2 (5 bases). Looked up from germline, CDR1 is MDHEN and CDR2 is SYDVKM. The CDR3 runs 12 residues. V dropped 7 bases and J dropped 6 bases, with 13 bases sitting between them. The CDR3 region has the DNA TGTGCCAGCAAAGATCCCACTAGCGAGCAGTACTTC. This translates into CASKDPTSEQYF.

The chain carries TRBV5-1 and TRBJ2-5; no firm D call. Per germline, CDR1 SGHRS and CDR2 YFSETQ. V was shortened by 4 bases and J by 1 base, with 11 bases between the two germline ends. The CDR3 covers 14 residues. Written as DNA, the CDR3 is TGCGCCAGCAGCCCTGGGAAAATCCAAGAGACCCAGTACTTC. This gives the protein CASSPGKIQETQYF.

V usage is TRBV10-1 and J usage is TRBJ2-7; 12 nucleotides match TRBD2. CDR3 length: 22 residues. Germline V lookup: CDR1 WNHNN, CDR2 SYGVQD (reference sequence). With 5 bases clipped from V and 7 bases from J, the junction kept 30 bases outside the gene matches. The CDR3 DNA is TGCGCCAGCAGTCACGGACTTAAAATTGGACTAGCGGGGCATCTCCGAAGGGGAGAGCAGTACTTC. Its translation is CASSHGLKIGLAGHLRRGEQYF.

The chain is built from TRBV5-4 and TRBJ2-2; 9 bases match TRBD2. CDR3 length: 16 amino acids. Per the germline V gene, CDR1 is SGHNT and CDR2 is YYREEE (reference sequence). With 2 bases clipped from V and 6 bases from J, the junction kept 8 bases outside the gene matches. The CDR3 is CASSFWREGPPGELFF. The CDR3 coding sequence is TGTGCCAGCAGCTTTTGGCGGGAGGGCCCCCCCGGGGAGCTGTTTTTT.

The chain combines TRBV27 with TRBJ2-7; 7 nucleotides match TRBD2. The J segment lost 2 bases and the V segment lost 0 bases, leaving 7 bases of the junction unmatched. CDR1 is MNHEY and CDR2 is SMNVEV in the germline V gene (reference sequence). This CDR3 is 16 amino acids long. DNA for the CDR3: TGTGCCAGCAGTTTATCGATTGGGGACTACCCCTACGAGCAGTACTTC. It specifies CASSLSIGDYPYEQYF.

V is TRBV5-1 and J is TRBJ2-7; D not certain. The CDR3 extends over 15 amino acids. Deletions cut 0 bases from V and 2 bases from J, with 12 bases between. CDR1 is SGHRS and CDR2 is YFSETQ in the germline V gene. The CDR3 loop is CASSLDRSAAYEQYF. The CDR3 DNA is TGCGCCAGCAGCTTGGATCGGTCTGCCGCCTACGAGCAGTACTTC.

This chain joins TRBV5-1 and TRBJ1-1; TRBD1 is a possible D gene (6 bases). Germline values: CDR1 SGHRS, CDR2 YFSETQ. The CDR3 is 13 amino acids. Between the trimmed V and J ends, which lost 2 bases and 6 bases, there was a span of 11 bases. CDR3 in DNA: TGCGCCAGCAGCTTTACAGGGACTGCTGAAGCTTTCTTT. Protein: CASSFTGTAEAFF.

The chain's CDR3 is CASSPIPSVGGRPWGETQYF. CDR3 sequence (DNA): TGTGCCAGCAGTCCGATACCTTCAGTTGGCGGGAGGCCCTGGGGGGAGACCCAGTACTTC. The chain is built from TRBV27 and TRBJ2-5, with 8 bases that match TRBD2. The germline CDR1 and CDR2 sequences are MNHEY and SMNVEV (reference sequence). This CDR3 has 20 residues. V lost 5 bases, J lost 5 bases, and 25 bases stayed unmatched.

J is TRBJ1-1 and V is TRBV5-4; perhaps TRBD1 as D (5 bases). Germline V gene data show CDR1 as SGHNT and CDR2 as YYREEE (reference sequence). Trimming stripped 4 bases from V and 1 base from J, with 26 bases between. This CDR3 comprises 19 residues. The DNA of the CDR3 is TGTGCCAGCAGCGAAGCCGGAGAAGCGCCTTGGGGGAGGAACACTGAAGCTTTCTTT. The encoded protein is CASSEAGEAPWGRNTEAFF.

This chain connects TRBV28 to TRBJ2-1; D ambiguous. The CDR3 consists of 12 residues. Per the germline V gene, CDR1 is MDHEN and CDR2 is SYDVKM. The V end lost 2 bases, the J end lost 9 bases, and 8 bases lay between the germline ends. The CDR3 DNA reads as TGTGCCAGCAGTTTAAATTTCTTTGAGCAGTTCTTC. This gives the protein CASSLNFFEQFF.

The chain carries TRBV30 and TRBJ2-3; D gene uncertain. The germline gives CDR1 GTSNPN, CDR2 SVGIG (reference sequence). The CDR3 contains 14 residues. Trimming took off 0 bases at V and 2 bases at J, with 9 bases between the two ends. The DNA for the CDR3 is TGTGCCTGGAGTGTCAGCTTGGACACAGATACGCAGTATTTT. This codes for CAWSVSLDTDTQYF.

This clone was counted a single time. The rearrangement links TRBV29-1 to TRBJ2-7, with D unresolved. CDR1 is SQVTM and CDR2 is ANQGSEA in the germline V gene. V was trimmed by 4 bases and J by 3 bases, leaving 13 bases between them. There are 13 residues in the CDR3. The CDR3 coding sequence is TGCAGCGTTGTGGTATCGGGCGACTACGAGCAGTACTTC. It yields the protein CSVVVSGDYEQYF.

The chain couples TRBV5-1 to TRBJ2-3; 9 bases are a match to TRBD1. The CDR3 runs to 15 residues. The V and J ends lost 4 bases and 3 bases, in that order; junction bases with no gene match: 6. CDR1 and CDR2 (germline): SGHRS, YFSETQ. CDR3 region: CASSTPGQGTDTQYF. CDR3 nucleotide sequence: TGCGCCAGCAGCACCCCGGGACAGGGTACAGATACGCAGTATTTT.

The V and J genes are TRBV7-9 and TRBJ2-1; D not certain. The V gene's germline CDR1 is SEHNR and CDR2 FQNEAQ (reference sequence). V dropped 4 bases and J dropped 8 bases, with 18 bases sitting between them. CDR3 length: 15 residues. As DNA, the CDR3 is TGTGCCAGCAGCTCAACCCACGTGGTCCCTCATGAGCAGTTCTTC. Its translation is CASSSTHVVPHEQFF.

The rearrangement uses TRBV28 and TRBJ2-7; 9 nucleotides agree with TRBD1. J lost 0 bases, V lost 6 bases, and 12 bases had no gene match. This CDR3 region has 17 residues. Per germline, CDR1 MDHEN and CDR2 SYDVKM. CDR3 in amino acids: CASSLTGGESPSYEQYF. CDR3 coding DNA: TGTGCCAGCAGCCTGACAGGGGGAGAATCTCCCTCCTACGAGCAGTACTTC.

This clone was observed a few times. The chain couples TRBV27 to TRBJ2-7; weak D call: TRBD2 (6 bases). This CDR3 is built from 14 residues. V shed 2 bases and J shed 5 bases, with 13 bases lying between them. Germline lookup yields CDR1 MNHEY and CDR2 SMNVEV (reference sequence). The CDR3 sequence: CASSLGGRANEQYF. CDR3 nucleotides: TGTGCCAGCAGTTTAGGGGGGAGAGCCAACGAGCAGTACTTC.

This clone was seen a single time. The gene calls are TRBV10-3 and TRBJ1-2; TRBD1 aligns across 11 bases. The CDR3 is 18 amino acids. Trimming cost V 2 bases and J 4 bases; bases outside gene matches: 12. CDR1 is ENHRY, CDR2 SYGVKD, per germline. CDR3 sequence: CAISEQKDRGQLGYGYTF. The CDR3 DNA reads TGTGCCATCAGTGAGCAAAAGGACAGGGGGCAATTAGGCTATGGCTACACCTTC.